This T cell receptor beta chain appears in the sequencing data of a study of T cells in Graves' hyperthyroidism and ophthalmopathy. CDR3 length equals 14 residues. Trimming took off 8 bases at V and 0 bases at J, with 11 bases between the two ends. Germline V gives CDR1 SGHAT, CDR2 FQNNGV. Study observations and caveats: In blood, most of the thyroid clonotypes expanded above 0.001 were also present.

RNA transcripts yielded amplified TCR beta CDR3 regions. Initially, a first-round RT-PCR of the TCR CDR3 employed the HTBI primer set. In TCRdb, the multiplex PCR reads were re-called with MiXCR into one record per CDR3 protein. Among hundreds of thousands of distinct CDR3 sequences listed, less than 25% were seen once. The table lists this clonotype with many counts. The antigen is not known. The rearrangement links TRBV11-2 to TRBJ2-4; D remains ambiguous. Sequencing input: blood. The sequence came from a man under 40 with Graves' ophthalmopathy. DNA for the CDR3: TGTGCCAGCCGTATGGGCTTAGCCAAAAACATTCAGTACTTC. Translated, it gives CASRMGLAKNIQYF.